This T cell receptor (beta chain) emerged from a study of T cells after yellow fever vaccination. At the level of the study: In the case of low-cell-number fractions, SMART-Seq v4 Ultra Low Input was used for preparation. Study observations and caveats: Booster samples showed a return of most primary-vaccination clones (about 96% CD4, roughly 85% CD8). The secondary response was weaker but peaked faster, day 5 versus 15. Across the CD4 and CD8 compartments, a small share of clonotypes was present in both.

This clonotype was found many times. The target antigen is unknown. From the 5' RACE reads, TCRdb called clonotypes with MiXCR, one entry per CDR3 protein. The sample yields tens of thousands of distinct CDR3 sequences, 5.9% seen once. The length of the CDR3 is 21 residues. Germline CDR1 and CDR2: MGHRA and YSYEKL. The V and J ends lost 0 bases and 2 bases respectively, with 23 bases between them. Sample: CD4+ T cells sorted from PBMCs, taken approximately 15 days after the first yellow fever vaccination. This TCR derives from a man aged 18-30 years who received the YFV17D yellow fever vaccine. This chain connects TRBV4-1 to TRBJ2-6; weak D call: TRBD2 (6 bases). The DNA for the CDR3 is TGCGCCAGCAGCCAAGATCTACGGGGACTGAATTCCATCGCTGGGGCCAACGTCCTGACTTTC. Translation: CASSQDLRGLNSIAGANVLTF.